These 25 T cell receptor beta chains were all obtained from the same sample, sequenced in a study of shared clonotypes between healthy human individuals. Clones were sequenced by immunoSEQ multiplex PCR, and TCRdb holds only the in-frame ones, with some missing. The data show approximately 2.5 million clones, around 94% seen once. Sequencing was performed on naive CD4+ T cells sorted from blood. Documented subset: CD45RA+ positively selected. These receptors were collected from a man aged 18 to 30 in good health.

The chain uses TRBV10-3 and TRBJ1-1, with D maybe TRBD1 (6 bases). Deletions cut 0 bases from V and 4 bases from J, with 15 bases between. This CDR3 region has 16 residues. Germline-derived CDR1 and CDR2 are ENHRY and SYGVKD. This chain's CDR3 is CAISESRAGGGTEAFF. CDR3 in DNA: TGTGCCATCAGTGAGTCCCGGGCGGGGGGCGGCACTGAAGCTTTCTTT.

This chain links TRBV18 with TRBJ1-4; D is undetermined. The CDR3 extends over 19 amino acids. V was pared by 3 bases and J by 1 base, with 21 bases between. Per the germline V gene, CDR1 is KGHSH and CDR2 is LQKENI. Here the CDR3 reads CASSPRNIPSIGTNEKLFF. In nucleotides, the CDR3 is TGTGCCAGCTCACCTAGAAACATCCCTTCGATAGGAACTAATGAAAAACTGTTTTTT.

Remarks on this clone: In the same sample, other DNA sequences code for this CDR3. The chain uses TRBV27 and TRBJ1-5; the match to TRBD1 covers 8 bases. Losses at the gene ends were 5 bases for V and 0 bases for J; bases not matched to a gene: 3. CDR3 length equals 15 residues. Per the germline V gene, CDR1 is MNHEY and CDR2 is SMNVEV (reference sequence). Here the CDR3 reads CASSPGTGSNQPQHF. CDR3 sequence (DNA): TGTGCCAGCAGTCCAGGGACAGGTAGCAATCAGCCCCAGCATTTT.

Notes on this clone: The same CDR3 arises from other DNA sequences in this sample as well. This chain joins TRBV7-2 and TRBJ2-1, with D possibly TRBD2 on 6 matching bases. Trimming stripped 1 base from V and 0 bases from J, with 7 bases between. The germline V gene has CDR1 SGHTA and CDR2 FQGNSA. This CDR3 contains 15 residues. For the CDR3, the DNA is TGTGCCAGCAGCTTAGGACTAGGCTCCTACAATGAGCAGTTCTTC. It yields the protein CASSLGLGSYNEQFF. The variable domain in full, completed from reference TRBV7-2 and TRBJ2-1, reads GAGVSQSPSNKVTEKGKDVELRCDPISGHTALYWYRQSLGQGLEFLIYFQGNSAPDKSGLPSDRFSAERTGGSVSTLTIQRTQQEDSAVYLCASSLGLGSYNEQFFGPGTRLTVL.

V gene TRBV28 combines with J gene TRBJ1-1; 12 nucleotides line up with TRBD1. The trim removed 7 bases at V and 5 bases at J, leaving 5 bases unmatched. CDR3 size: 14 residues. Per germline, CDR1 MDHEN and CDR2 SYDVKM. CDR3 nucleotides: TGTGCCAGCACGCGGGACAGGGGGCTAACTGAAGCTTTCTTT. Translating it yields CASTRDRGLTEAFF. Drawing the rest from reference TRBV28 and TRBJ1-1, the complete variable domain is DVKVTQSSRYLVKRTGEKVFLECVQDMDHENMFWYRQDPGLGLRLIYFSYDVKMKEKGDIPEGYSVSREKKERFSLILESASTNQTSMYLCASTRDRGLTEAFFGQGTRLTVV.

V usage is TRBV14 and J usage is TRBJ2-1; D call uncertain. Trimming took off 1 base at V and 4 bases at J, with 11 bases between the two ends. This CDR3 is 15 amino acids long. Germline V gene sequence: CDR1 SGHDN, CDR2 FVKESK. In DNA form, the CDR3 reads TGTGCCAGCAGCCAAGGGCAACGGTGGTACAATGAGCAGTTCTTC. This sequence encodes CASSQGQRWYNEQFF.

Details on this clone: The identical CDR3 is also encoded by other nucleotide sequences in the sample. This sequence joins TRBV6-1 and TRBJ1-2; tentative D call: TRBD1 (5 bases). The CDR3 extends over 14 amino acids. Germline CDR1 reads MNHNS; CDR2 reads SASEGT. The V end was cut by 0 bases, the J end by 2 bases, with 7 bases between. CDR3 protein: CASSEAGGNYGYTF. As DNA, the CDR3 is TGTGCCAGCAGTGAAGCGGGGGGGAACTATGGCTACACCTTC.

The V and J genes are TRBV6-6 and TRBJ1-3; D remains unclear. The length of the CDR3 is 15 residues. Germline V gene lookup returns CDR1 MNHNY and CDR2 SVGAGI (reference sequence). Trimming cost V 5 bases and J 4 bases, with 15 bases left between them. The CDR3: CASSPPDGGGNTIYF. The CDR3 DNA is TGTGCCAGCAGTCCCCCGGACGGTGGAGGAAACACCATATATTTT.

The J gene is TRBJ2-2, the V gene TRBV5-4; 10 bases are shared with TRBD1. V lost 5 bases, J lost 6 bases, and 4 bases stayed unmatched. The CDR3 totals 14 residues. Per the germline V gene, CDR1 is SGHNT and CDR2 is YYREEE (reference sequence). Here the CDR3 reads CASRQDRGAGELFF. For the CDR3, the DNA is TGTGCCAGCAGACAGGACAGGGGGGCCGGGGAGCTGTTTTTT. Variable domain in full (rest from reference TRBV5-4 and TRBJ2-2): ETGVTQSPTHLIKTRGQQVTLRCSSQSGHNTVSWYQQALGQGPQFIFQYYREEENGRGNFPPRFSGLQFPNYSSELNVNALELDDSALYLCASRQDRGAGELFFGEGSRLTVL.

The chain is built from TRBV7-2 and TRBJ2-5; possibly TRBD2 for D (5 bases). In germline, CDR1 is SGHTA, CDR2 FQGNSA. This CDR3 comprises 16 residues. V was trimmed by 0 bases and J by 1 base, leaving 12 bases between them. This CDR3 is CASSLATGITQETQYF. Written as DNA, the CDR3 is TGTGCCAGCAGCTTAGCGACGGGGATAACCCAAGAGACCCAGTACTTC.

This clone has just one count. V and J are TRBV2 and TRBJ2-2; D gene ambiguous. CDR1 SNHLY and CDR2 FYNNEI come from the germline V gene. V was clipped by 4 bases and J by 4 bases, with 10 bases between them. The CDR3 runs to 14 residues. The DNA of the CDR3 is TGTGCCAGCAGTGCGTGGCAGTCCACCGGGGAGCTGTTTTTT. Amino acid sequence: CASSAWQSTGELFF.

CDR3 DNA: TGCAGCGTTAGCACAGGGAAAAGGACTTACGAGCAGTACTTC. Protein product: CSVSTGKRTYEQYF. This sequence joins TRBV29-1 and TRBJ2-5; a possible D gene is TRBD1 (6 bases). TRBJ2-7 matches the DNA end more closely, so the J call is doubtful. Germline V CDR1 and CDR2: SQVTM, ANQGSEA. This CDR3 is built from 14 residues.

This chain joins TRBV11-2 and TRBJ1-4; D possibly corresponds to TRBD1 (5 bases). Germline CDR1 and CDR2: SGHAT and FQNNGV. This CDR3 contains 16 residues. V lost 0 bases and J lost 10, with 18 bases in between. CDR3 bases: TGTGCCAGCAGCTTAGAGTCACGGGGGGGTGTGGCAAAACTGTTTTTT. It codes for CASSLESRGGVAKLFF.

CDR3 residues: CASSMTAYEQYF. CDR3 in DNA: TGTGCCAGCAGTATGACAGCCTACGAGCAGTACTTC. The V gene is TRBV6-1, the J gene TRBJ2-7; D perhaps matches TRBD1 (5 bases). Germline CDR1 MNHNS, CDR2 SASEGT. The CDR3 contains 12 residues. Trimming shortened V by 5 bases and J by 2 bases, and 7 bases separated the two germline ends.

V is TRBV6-6 and J is TRBJ1-5; weak D call: TRBD1 (6 bases). V was trimmed by 3 bases and J by 0 bases, leaving 12 bases between them. Germline V gives CDR1 MNHNY, CDR2 SVGAGI (reference sequence). The CDR3 length is 16 residues. The CDR3 region is CASSYWDKSSNQPQHF. DNA of the CDR3: TGTGCCAGCAGTTATTGGGACAAAAGTAGCAATCAGCCCCAGCATTTT.

The V call is TRBV5-1, the J call TRBJ1-4, with D perhaps matching TRBD1 (5 bases). This CDR3 is built from 15 residues. Germline lookup yields CDR1 SGHRS and CDR2 YFSETQ. Trimming pared 0 bases from V and 5 bases from J, leaving 11 bases between. CDR3 loop: CASSLAGWGNEKLFF. In DNA, the CDR3 is TGCGCCAGCAGCTTGGCGGGCTGGGGGAATGAAAAACTGTTTTTT.

The chain has TRBV28 and TRBJ2-7; D is perhaps TRBD2 (6 bases). This CDR3 has 15 residues. V gave up 4 bases and J gave up 4 bases, with 17 bases separating them. Germline V CDR1 and CDR2: MDHEN, SYDVKM. CDR3 nucleotides: TGTGCCAGCAGTTACCAACGAGCAGGACTATACGAGCAGTACTTC. Its translation is CASSYQRAGLYEQYF.

This chain joins TRBV7-8 and TRBJ2-7; D is undetermined. The CDR3 extends over 14 amino acids. V lost 6 bases and J lost 4, with 16 bases in between. Germline V gene data show CDR1 as SGHVS and CDR2 as FQNEAQ. The CDR3 nucleotides are TGTGCCAGCAGGTCGCTCAGCTTTAGGTACGAGCAGTACTTC. This gives the protein CASRSLSFRYEQYF. Based on the CDR3 plus reference TRBV7-8 and TRBJ2-7, the full variable domain is GAGVSQSPRYKVAKRGQDVALRCDPISGHVSLFWYQQALGQGPEFLTYFQNEAQLDKSGLPSDRFFAERPEGSVSTLKIQRTQQEDSAVYLCASRSLSFRYEQYFGPGTRLTVT.

J is TRBJ1-1 and V is TRBV5-5; no definite D call. CDR1 is SGHKS, CDR2 YYEKEE, per germline (reference sequence). Deletions cut 1 base from V and 1 base from J, with 11 bases between. This CDR3 comprises 15 residues. This CDR3 reads CASSLTPLENTEAFF. CDR3 in DNA: TGTGCCAGCAGCTTGACGCCCCTTGAGAACACTGAAGCTTTCTTT.

The chain links TRBV5-1 to TRBJ2-7; D unresolved. From germline, CDR1 is SGHRS and CDR2 YFSETQ. V was trimmed by 1 base and J by 3 bases, leaving 8 bases between them. The CDR3 has 13 amino acids. The CDR3 coding sequence is TGCGCCAGCAGCTTGAACCTGGACTACGAGCAGTACTTC. Residues: CASSLNLDYEQYF. The full variable domain, rest sourced from reference TRBV5-1 and TRBJ2-7, is KAGVTQTPRYLIKTRGQQVTLSCSPISGHRSVSWYQQTPGQGLQFLFEYFSETQRNKGNFPGRFSGRQFSNSRSEMNVSTLELGDSALYLCASSLNLDYEQYFGPGTRLTVT.

Details on this clone: This sample includes further DNA sequences coding for the same CDR3. The chain combines TRBV5-1 with TRBJ2-5; weak D call: TRBD2 (7 bases). Germline V gene sequence: CDR1 SGHRS, CDR2 YFSETQ. Trimming took 3 bases from V and 4 from J, leaving 13 bases between them. The CDR3 is 14 amino acids. The DNA of the CDR3 is TGCGCCAGCAGCTCGGGGGGCCCCGGAGAGACCCAGTACTTC. It translates to CASSSGGPGETQYF.

The V gene is TRBV19, the J gene TRBJ1-5; D unclear. The ends were cut back, 4 bases at V and 2 bases at J, with 9 bases in the middle. Germline V gives CDR1 LNHDA, CDR2 SQIVND (reference sequence). The CDR3 extends over 14 amino acids. CDR3 sequence: CASSNPSRNQPQHF. The CDR3 nucleotides are TGTGCCAGTAGTAACCCCAGCCGCAATCAGCCCCAGCATTTT.

The rearrangement links TRBV2 to TRBJ2-3; the match to TRBD2 covers 10 bases. V trimming: 7 bases; J trimming: 0 bases; junction bases outside the gene matches: 4. CDR1 and CDR2 (germline): SNHLY, FYNNEI. The CDR3 consists of 15 residues. CDR3 sequence (DNA): TGTGCCAGCATTAGGACTAGCGGAAGCACAGATACGCAGTATTTT. It encodes CASIRTSGSTDTQYF.

V and J are TRBV5-1 and TRBJ2-5; perhaps TRBD1 as D (5 bases). V gave up 4 bases and J gave up 1 base, with 14 bases separating them. From germline, CDR1 is SGHRS and CDR2 YFSETQ. The CDR3 sequence is 15 residues long. CDR3 sequence reads: CASSRSGQTQETQYF. The CDR3 DNA is TGCGCCAGCAGCAGGAGTGGACAAACCCAAGAGACCCAGTACTTC.

The chain combines TRBV21-1 with TRBJ2-3; TRBD2, the D gene given by the table, was not confirmed from the DNA. TRBV21-1 is termed a pseudogene. The CDR3 totals 18 residues. CDR3 sequence reads: CASSRKASGRAWPDTQYF. The CDR3 DNA reads as TGTGCCAGCAGCAGAAAGGCTAGCGGGAGGGCATGGCCAGATACGCAGTATTTT.